The present T cell receptor (beta chain) was sequenced within a study of beta chain features in type 1 diabetes. Concerning this clone: Antigen: not known.

Every bit of the isolated RNA underwent reverse transcription, so sequencing read expressed TCRB transcripts. Sequencing of naive, central memory and regulatory T cell samples gave an average of approximately 3.8 million reads. The protocol was immunoSEQ multiplex PCR, while the TCRdb copy is restricted to in-frame clones and leaves out a portion. The sample holds hundreds of thousands of clones; roughly 12% are singletons and the top ten take approximately 0.022%. Via the markers CD45RO/CCR7/CD25/CD127/CD95/CD27, stem cell-like memory, regulatory, central memory and naive CD4+ cells were sorted. Study findings and constraints: Sequencing used cDNA, and cells with high TCR expression could therefore be over-represented. Moderately but significantly shorter TCRB CDR3s were found in Type 1 diabetes patients in all four CD4+ subsets. Naive, central memory and regulatory TCRB repertoires appeared more similar among patients than healthy donors.

Sequences were obtained from naive CD4+ T cells from blood. The TCR sequence derives from a man younger than 35 with type 1 diabetes.

CDR3 sequence reads: CASSIHLDTGELFF. CDR3 coding DNA: TGTGCCAGCAGTATACACCTCGATACCGGGGAGCTGTTTTTT. The chain carries TRBV6-6 and TRBJ2-2; D is unclear. The V end lost 5 bases, the J end lost 5 bases, and 12 bases lay between the germline ends. Germline V gene lookup returns CDR1 MNHNY and CDR2 SVGAGI (reference sequence). This CDR3 has 14 amino acids.